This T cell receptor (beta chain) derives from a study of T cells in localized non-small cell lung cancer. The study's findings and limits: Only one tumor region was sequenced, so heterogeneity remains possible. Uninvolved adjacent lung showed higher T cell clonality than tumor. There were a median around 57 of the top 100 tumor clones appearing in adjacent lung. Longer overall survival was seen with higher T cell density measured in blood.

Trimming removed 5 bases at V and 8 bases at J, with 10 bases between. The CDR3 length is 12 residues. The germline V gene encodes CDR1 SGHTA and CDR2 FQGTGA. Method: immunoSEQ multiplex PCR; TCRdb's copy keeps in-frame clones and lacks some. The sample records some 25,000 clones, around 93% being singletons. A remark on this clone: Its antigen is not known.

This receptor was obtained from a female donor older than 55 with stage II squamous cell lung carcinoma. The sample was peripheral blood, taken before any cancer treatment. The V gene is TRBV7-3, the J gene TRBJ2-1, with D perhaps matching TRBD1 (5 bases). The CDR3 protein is CASSAVGDEQFF. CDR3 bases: TGTGCCAGCAGCGCCGTAGGGGATGAGCAGTTCTTC.